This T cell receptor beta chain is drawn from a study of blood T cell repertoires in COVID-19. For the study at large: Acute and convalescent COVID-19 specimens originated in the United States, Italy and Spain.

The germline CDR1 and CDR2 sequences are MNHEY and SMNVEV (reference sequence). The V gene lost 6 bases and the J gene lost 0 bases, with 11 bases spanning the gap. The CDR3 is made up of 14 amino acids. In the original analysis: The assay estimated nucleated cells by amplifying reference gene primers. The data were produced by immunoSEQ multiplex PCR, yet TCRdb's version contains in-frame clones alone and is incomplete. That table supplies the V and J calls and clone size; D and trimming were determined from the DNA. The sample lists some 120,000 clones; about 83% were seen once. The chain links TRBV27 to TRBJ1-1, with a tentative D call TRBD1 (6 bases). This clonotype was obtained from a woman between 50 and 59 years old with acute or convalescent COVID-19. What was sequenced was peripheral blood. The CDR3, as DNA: TGTGCCAGCAGCCAGGGGCGGGTGAACACTGAAGCTTTCTTT. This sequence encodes CASSQGRVNTEAFF.